These 22 T cell receptor beta chains share one sample of origin, sequenced in a study of beta chain features in type 1 diabetes. Broader study findings: Shortening of TCRB CDR3s, moderate but significant, appeared in all four CD4+ subsets of Type 1 diabetes patients.

Antigens for these TCRs are unknown. The entirety of the isolated RNA underwent reverse transcription, so expressed TCRB transcripts were sequenced. Sequencing used immunoSEQ multiplex PCR; TCRdb keeps in-frame clones, though not all of them. The sample records tens of thousands of clones, roughly 39% being singletons. Sequenced material: Tregs from blood. All receptors derive from a man aged 25 to 40 with type 1 diabetes.

The chain has TRBV5-4 and TRBJ2-1; 10 bases match TRBD2. V shed 4 bases, J shed 4 bases, and the junction held 8 bases outside the gene matches. Per the germline V gene, CDR1 is SGHNT and CDR2 is YYREEE (reference sequence). This CDR3 is 16 amino acids long. The CDR3 nucleotides read TGTGCCAGCAGCCCACCCGGGACTAGCGTTTACAATGAGCAGTTCTTC. Encoded protein: CASSPPGTSVYNEQFF.

V gene TRBV15 combines with J gene TRBJ2-3; D is possibly TRBD2 (7 bases). This CDR3 has 14 residues. Germline V CDR1 and CDR2: LNHNV, YYDKDF (reference sequence). V lost 4 bases and J lost 6, with 14 bases in between. CDR3 nucleotides: TGTGCCACCAGCACCAGGACTAGGGGGGATACGCAGTATTTT. This sequence encodes CATSTRTRGDTQYF.

The V gene is TRBV5-1, the J gene TRBJ1-4, with TRBD1 matching 7 bases. This CDR3 is 15 amino acids long. V shed 3 bases and J 8 bases; nucleotides not matched to a gene: 10. CDR1 and CDR2 from the germline V gene are SGHRS and YFSETQ. This CDR3 is CASSWNTGVGEKLFF. The CDR3 region has the DNA TGCGCCAGCAGCTGGAACACAGGGGTAGGAGAAAAACTGTTTTTT.

This clone was counted between two and nine times. This chain joins TRBV7-9 and TRBJ2-1; 7 nucleotides agree with TRBD2. The CDR3 is 15 residues long. Germline CDR1 and CDR2: SEHNR and FQNEAQ (reference sequence). V was pared by 2 bases and J by 3 bases, with 4 bases of the junction left unmatched. The CDR3 is CASSLREDGYNEQFF. The DNA for the CDR3 is TGTGCCAGCAGCTTACGGGAGGATGGCTACAATGAGCAGTTCTTC.

V is TRBV19 and J is TRBJ2-5; no clear D gene. Germline V gene sequence: CDR1 LNHDA, CDR2 SQIVND (reference sequence). This CDR3 is built from 14 residues. V lost 5 bases and J lost 2, with 12 bases in between. CDR3 loop: CASSAQAYQETQYF. The CDR3, as DNA: TGTGCCAGTAGTGCGCAAGCATATCAAGAGACCCAGTACTTC.

This clone was counted only a few times. The chain links TRBV28 to TRBJ2-3; weak D call: TRBD1 (6 bases). Trimming removed 9 bases from V and 6 bases from J, with 13 bases in between. The CDR3 consists of 12 residues. The germline gives CDR1 MDHEN, CDR2 SYDVKM. The CDR3 DNA reads as TGTGCCAGTGCTTGGGGGCCGGATACGCAGTATTTT. This sequence encodes CASAWGPDTQYF.

The V and J genes are TRBV7-9 and TRBJ1-3, with 9 bases that match TRBD1. The V gene's germline CDR1 is SEHNR and CDR2 FQNEAQ (reference sequence). Trimming cost V 6 bases and J 3 bases; bases outside gene matches: 3. The CDR3 covers 14 residues. CDR3 sequence: CASRWDRDGNTIYF. CDR3 sequence (DNA): TGTGCCAGCAGATGGGACAGGGATGGAAACACCATATATTTT. Combining the CDR3 with reference TRBV7-9 and TRBJ1-3 gives the whole variable domain DTGVSQNPRHKITKRGQNVTFRCDPISEHNRLYWYRQTLGQGPEFLTYFQNEAQLEKSRLLSDRFSAERPKGSFSTLEIQRTEQGDSAMYLCASRWDRDGNTIYFGEGSWLTVV.

The chain recombines TRBV7-8 with TRBJ2-3, with TRBD2 matching 7 bases. V was pared by 9 bases and J by 4 bases, with 7 bases of the junction left unmatched. Germline loops: CDR1 SGHVS, CDR2 FQNEAQ. The CDR3 consists of 13 residues. The CDR3 DNA sequence: TGTGCCAGTGGCGGGAGCGGCCCAGATACGCAGTATTTT. Encoded protein: CASGGSGPDTQYF. The complete variable domain, with remaining parts taken from reference TRBV7-8 and TRBJ2-3, reads GAGVSQSPRYKVAKRGQDVALRCDPISGHVSLFWYQQALGQGPEFLTYFQNEAQLDKSGLPSDRFFAERPEGSVSTLKIQRTQQEDSAVYLCASGGSGPDTQYFGPGTRLTVL.

Concerning this clone itself: This CDR3 is also generated by other DNA sequences in the sample. The chain joins TRBV15 to TRBJ1-1; TRBD1 is a possible D gene (6 bases). Looked up from germline, CDR1 is LNHNV and CDR2 is YYDKDF (reference sequence). The CDR3 extends over 13 amino acids. Trimming took off 4 bases at V and 4 bases at J, with 10 bases between the two ends. The CDR3 DNA is TGTGCCACCAGCAAACAGGGCGGCACTGAAGCTTTCTTT. Its protein is CATSKQGGTEAFF. Based on the CDR3 plus reference TRBV15 and TRBJ1-1, the full variable domain is DAMVIQNPRYQVTQFGKPVTLSCSQTLNHNVMYWYQQKSSQAPKLLFHYYDKDFNNEADTPDNFQSRRPNTSFCFLDIRSPGLGDTAMYLCATSKQGGTEAFFGQGTRLTVV.

This clone was recorded a few times. Here the CDR3 DNA reads TGTGCCAGCAGCGCGGGGGTAGGTTCACCGGGTGAGCAGTTCTTC. It specifies CASSAGVGSPGEQFF. This chain connects TRBV11-3 to TRBJ2-1; 7 nucleotides align to TRBD2. CDR3 length: 15 residues. The germline V gene encodes CDR1 SGHNT and CDR2 YENEEA. Trimming at V came to 5 bases and at J to 9 bases, leaving 13 bases not matched to a gene.

The V and J genes are TRBV11-2 and TRBJ1-1; D is uncertain. The CDR3 has 14 amino acids. Germline values: CDR1 SGHAT, CDR2 FQNNGV. The ends were cut back, 7 bases at V and 4 bases at J, with 16 bases in the middle. DNA of the CDR3: TGTGCCAGCACCCTCTCACCGGGTACCACTGAAGCTTTCTTT. Residues: CASTLSPGTTEAFF.

The sample holds a few counts of this clone. The chain joins TRBV19 to TRBJ1-2; perhaps TRBD1 as D (6 bases). CDR3 size: 16 residues. V shed 5 bases and J shed 6 bases, with 22 bases lying between them. Germline V gives CDR1 LNHDA, CDR2 SQIVND (reference sequence). In DNA form, the CDR3 reads TGTGCCAGTAGTTTGCAGGGGACATTGCGGCTCGATGGCTACACCTTC. It encodes CASSLQGTLRLDGYTF.

The V call is TRBV6-5, the J call TRBJ1-4; TRBD1 matches at 11 bases. This CDR3 has 15 residues. Trimming took 4 bases from V and 8 from J; bases not matched to a gene: 6. The germline gives CDR1 MNHEY, CDR2 SVGAGI. The CDR3 DNA follows: TGTGCCAGCAGTTCACCGGGACAGGGGGACGAAAAACTGTTTTTT. It translates to CASSSPGQGDEKLFF.

The CDR3 protein is CASSWVQGANYGYTF. The CDR3 DNA sequence: TGTGCCAGCAGTTGGGTACAGGGAGCTAACTATGGCTACACCTTC. This chain connects TRBV28 to TRBJ1-2; possible D gene TRBD1, 6 bases. Trimming cost V 4 bases and J 0 bases, with 12 bases left between them. Germline loops: CDR1 MDHEN, CDR2 SYDVKM. The length of the CDR3 is 15 residues.

This clone was found a few times. The rearrangement uses TRBV2 and TRBJ2-5, with TRBD1 matching 7 bases. Matching the DNA end better, TRBJ2-7 makes the J call doubtful. CDR3 length: 14 amino acids. Germline V CDR1 and CDR2: SNHLY, FYNNEI. Written as DNA, the CDR3 is TGTGCCAGCAGTCAGGACAGGAGAACCTACGAGCAGTACTTC. Translating gives CASSQDRRTYEQYF.

This chain links TRBV28 with TRBJ1-2; 7 bases line up with TRBD1. The CDR3 extends over 14 amino acids. The junction had 8 bases not matched to a gene; V was cut back by 8 bases and J by 2 bases. Germline V gene lookup returns CDR1 MDHEN and CDR2 SYDVKM. The CDR3 DNA reads TGTGCCAGCCTGGGACAGAAAGAAAACTATGGCTACACCTTC. It codes for CASLGQKENYGYTF.

The J gene is TRBJ2-1, the V gene TRBV19; 7 bases line up with TRBD2. The junction had 18 bases not matched to a gene; V was cut back by 3 bases and J by 7 bases. CDR3 size: 18 residues. Germline V gene lookup returns CDR1 LNHDA and CDR2 SQIVND (reference sequence). The CDR3 is CASSIGPSGAGDVNEQFF. In DNA, the CDR3 is TGTGCCAGTAGTATCGGGCCTTCTGGGGCGGGAGATGTGAATGAGCAGTTCTTC.

The chain combines TRBV2 with TRBJ2-7; TRBD2 aligns across 12 bases. Trimming at V came to 1 base and at J to 7 bases, leaving 5 bases not matched to a gene. This CDR3 spans 15 amino acids. The V gene's germline CDR1 is SNHLY and CDR2 FYNNEI. CDR3: CASSEVSSGRDEQYF. CDR3 nucleotide sequence: TGTGCCAGCAGTGAAGTATCTAGCGGGAGGGATGAGCAGTACTTC.

This clone occurred a few times. The chain recombines TRBV4-2 with TRBJ2-3; D perhaps matches TRBD2 (5 bases). The CDR3 runs to 16 residues. The V end lost 4 bases, the J end lost 5 bases, and 19 bases lay between the germline ends. Germline CDR1 reads LGHNA; CDR2 reads YNFKEQ. Here the CDR3 DNA reads TGTGCCAGCAGCCTTGGTTCTGGAGGACGGAAAGATACGCAGTATTTT. Encoded protein: CASSLGSGGRKDTQYF.

The chain is built from TRBV2 and TRBJ2-2; the D is unclear. Germline CDR1 SNHLY, CDR2 FYNNEI. The CDR3 loop spans 11 amino acids. Trimming cost V 6 bases and J 3 bases, with 2 bases left between them. In nucleotides, the CDR3 is TGTGCCAGCAGCTACACCGGGGAGCTGTTTTTT. Amino acids: CASSYTGELFF.

This clone was observed a few times. Other DNA sequences within the sample encode an identical CDR3. The gene calls are TRBV7-9 and TRBJ1-2, with 7 bases that match TRBD1. Germline V lookup: CDR1 SEHNR, CDR2 FQNEAQ (reference sequence). The CDR3 is 13 amino acids. J lost 3 bases, V lost 4 bases, and 2 bases had no gene match. The DNA of the CDR3 is TGTGCCAGCAGCTCACAGGGGTACTATGGCTACACCTTC. Residues: CASSSQGYYGYTF.

The chain's CDR3 is CASSYGTHSGANVLTF. As DNA, the CDR3 is TGCGCCAGCAGCTACGGGACACACTCTGGGGCCAACGTCCTGACTTTC. V is TRBV5-1 and J is TRBJ2-6, with D possibly being TRBD1 (6 bases). Trimming left V 3 bases short and J 0 bases short, with 10 bases between. CDR1 is SGHRS and CDR2 is YFSETQ in the germline V gene. This CDR3 is 16 amino acids long.